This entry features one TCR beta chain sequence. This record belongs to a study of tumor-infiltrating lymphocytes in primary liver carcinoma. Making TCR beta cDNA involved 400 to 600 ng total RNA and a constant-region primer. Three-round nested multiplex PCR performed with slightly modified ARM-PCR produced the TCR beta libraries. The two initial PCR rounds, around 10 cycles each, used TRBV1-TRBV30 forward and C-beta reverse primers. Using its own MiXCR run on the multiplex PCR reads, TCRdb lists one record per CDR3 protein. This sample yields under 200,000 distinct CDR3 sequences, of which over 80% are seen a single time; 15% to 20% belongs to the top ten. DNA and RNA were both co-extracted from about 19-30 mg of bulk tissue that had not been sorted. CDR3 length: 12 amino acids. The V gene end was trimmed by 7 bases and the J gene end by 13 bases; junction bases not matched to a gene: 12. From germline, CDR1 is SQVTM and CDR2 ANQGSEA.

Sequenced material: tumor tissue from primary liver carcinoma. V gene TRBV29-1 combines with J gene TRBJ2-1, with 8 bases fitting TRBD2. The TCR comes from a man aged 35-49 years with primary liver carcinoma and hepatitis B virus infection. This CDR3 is CSAGGSSENQFF. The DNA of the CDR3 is TGCAGCGCGGGAGGGAGTAGCGAGAACCAGTTCTTC.